The present T cell receptor (beta chain) was sequenced within a study of cytomegalovirus exposure and HLA in healthy donors. PCR involved 60 Vbeta and 13 Jbeta primers. Original handling: In a later analysis, the count reached about 75 million unique TCR beta chains, with approximately 11 million shared. Generated by immunoSEQ multiplex PCR, the TCRdb table keeps only in-frame clones and is missing some. The DNA was the basis for D and trimming; V, J and clone size are from that table. The table shows about 93,000 clones, with 78% occurring only once. Overall study findings and caveats: Segments of the TCR beta V type were, in most cases, productive about 87% or about 30% of the time in an earlier analysis.

Although they were nominally healthy when sampled, donors likely had unrecorded immune exposures. About this clone: The antigen is not known.

The CDR3 is made up of 13 amino acids. CDR1 KGHSH and CDR2 LQKENI come from the germline V gene. Trimming left V 8 bases short and J 1 base short, with 9 bases between. This clonotype was sampled from a woman in her thirties or forties in good health and CMV-seronegative. The sample taken for sequencing was PBMCs. The rearrangement uses TRBV18 and TRBJ1-5; maybe TRBD1 (6 bases). CDR3 DNA sequence: TGTGCCAGCGGGGGCCAAAGCAATCAGCCCCAGCATTTT. It encodes CASGGQSNQPQHF.